Listed below are T cell receptor beta chains from one sample, sequenced in a study of blood T cell repertoires in COVID-19. Using immunoSEQ multiplex PCR, the repertoire was profiled, and TCRdb retains in-frame clones only, with some absent. The table has a few hundred thousand clones, around 84% seen once; the top ten hold more than 6.5%. The specimen was PBMCs or T cells enriched from blood (not recorded which). These receptors came from a woman aged 45 to 65 who had been exposed to COVID-19. CDR3s include the opening cysteine and the closing phenylalanine or tryptophan. A D gene is named only where the DNA matches it firmly.

TRBD2	TRBV13	TRBJ2-1	CASSLWGSGGTNEQFF	TGTGCCAGCAGCTTATGGGGTAGCGGGGGGACGAATGAGCAGTTCTTC
.	TRBV27	TRBJ1-1	CASSTTDRSEAFF	TGTGCCAGCAGTACCACCGACAGGAGTGAAGCTTTCTTT
.	TRBV3-1/TRBV3-2	TRBJ2-3	CASSQDPAGAETDTQYF	TGTGCCAGCAGCCAAGATCCCGCGGGGGCCGAAACAGATACGCAGTATTTT
TRBD1	TRBV4-1	TRBJ1-2	CASSQDWVRGGYTF	TGCGCCAGCAGCCAAGACTGGGTCAGGGGGGGCTACACCTTC
.	TRBV9	TRBJ1-2	CASSVLPTGSNYGYTF	TGTGCCAGCAGCGTACTCCCGACAGGAAGCAACTATGGCTACACCTTC
.	TRBV5-6	TRBJ2-3	CASSPDFMNTQYF	TGTGCCAGCAGCCCGGACTTCATGAATACGCAGTATTTT
.	TRBV2	TRBJ2-3	CASSHNTGSTDTQYF	TGTGCCAGCAGTCACAATACAGGGAGCACAGATACGCAGTATTTT
.	TRBV12-3/TRBV12-4	TRBJ1-1	CASSFQTLTEAFF	TGTGCCAGCAGTTTTCAGACACTCACTGAAGCTTTCTTT
TRBD1	TRBV28	TRBJ2-4	CASSSWTGSNIQYF	TGTGCCAGCAGTTCCTGGACAGGATCAAACATTCAGTACTTC
TRBD2	TRBV18	TRBJ2-1	CASSRALAGGNEQFF	TGTGCCAGCTCAAGAGCATTAGCGGGGGGCAATGAGCAGTTCTTC
.	TRBV10-3	TRBJ1-2	CAISEPAGEWGGYTF	TGTGCCATCAGTGAGCCAGCAGGGGAATGGGGCGGCTACACCTTC
TRBD2	TRBV7-9	TRBJ2-3	CASSFRLAGAPPSTQYF	TGTGCCAGCAGCTTTCGACTAGCGGGGGCCCCACCAAGTACGCAGTATTTT
TRBD2	TRBV2	TRBJ2-1	CASRGPSAGDYNEQFF	TGTGCCAGCAGGGGGCCCTCAGCGGGGGACTACAATGAGCAGTTCTTC
.	TRBV7-9	TRBJ2-1	CASSLTGGRNEQFF	TGTGCCAGCAGCTTAACCGGGGGGCGAAATGAGCAGTTCTTC
.	TRBV7-2	TRBJ1-1	CASSWGVQNTEAFF	TGTGCCAGCAGCTGGGGAGTCCAGAACACTGAAGCTTTCTTT
TRBD1	TRBV30	TRBJ1-6	CAWSIRGQSYNSPLHF	TGTGCCTGGAGTATCAGGGGGCAATCCTATAATTCACCCCTCCACTTT
.	TRBV28	TRBJ1-3	CASSPPRGSSGNTIYF	TGTGCCAGCAGTCCCCCTCGGGGAAGCTCTGGAAACACCATATATTTT
.	TRBV7-9	TRBJ1-1	CASRETGSMNTEAFF	TGTGCCAGCAGAGAAACAGGGTCTATGAACACTGAAGCTTTCTTT
.	TRBV12-3/TRBV12-4	TRBJ1-2	CASSLGGDGYTF	TGTGCCAGCAGTTTGGGGGGGGATGGCTACACCTTC
.	TRBV27	TRBJ1-5	CAAGRNAGVVIWPQHF	TGTGCCGCTGGACGGAATGCAGGGGTTGTCATCTGGCCCCAGCATTTT